This T cell receptor (beta chain) was captured in a study of OX40 agonist ivuxolimab in advanced cancers. Study context: Dosing consisted of intravenous ivuxolimab at 0.01 to 10 mg/kg every 2 weeks. Prior checkpoint blockade (anti-PD-1, anti-PD-L1 or anti-CTLA-4) was permitted; about 40% had it.

TCRdb's table, derived via immunoSEQ multiplex PCR, lists solely in-frame clones and lacks some. The repertoire includes 92,000 or so clones, under 85% of them detected once, and approximately 6.3% sits in the top ten. Autoimmune disease history or systemic immunosuppression led to patient exclusion. Worth noting for this clone: What it recognizes is unknown.

This CDR3 has 14 residues. Study outcomes and limitations: CD4+ and CD8+ blood T cells expanded clonally by week 6 at 0.1 to 3.0 mg/kg.

The source of this sequence is an adult with an advanced solid tumor such as melanoma, head and neck, liver or kidney cancer. The sample in question was CD4+ or CD8+ T cells sorted from blood, obtained in a trial of the OX40 agonist ivuxolimab. The J gene is TRBJ2-7, the V gene TRBV21-1. TRBV21-1 is listed as a pseudogene. The CDR3 loop reads CASSKVKGSYEQYF. DNA for the CDR3: TGTGCCAGCAGCAAAGTTAAGGGCTCCTACGAGCAGTACTTC.